Shown below are 24 T cell receptor beta chains from a single sample sequenced in a study of response to subunit inactivated influenza vaccine. Via MiXCR, TCRdb re-called the RT-PCR reads, giving one row per CDR3 protein. The profile shows around 760,000 distinct CDR3 sequences, around 14% of them singletons. The starting material was PBMCs from blood, obtained around two weeks before vaccination. The receptors originated from a man over 45 who received an inactivated influenza vaccine.

This clonotype was recorded once. The missing conserved phenylalanine or tryptophan at the end of this CDR3 makes a read error likely. The V and J genes are TRBV28 and TRBJ2-5; TRBD1 matches at 7 bases. Germline V lookup: CDR1 MDHEN, CDR2 SYDVKM. Germline trimming cut 6 bases from V and 4 bases from J; bases unmatched to any gene: 11. The CDR3 covers 15 residues. This CDR3 is CASSLKQGWRETQYL. CDR3 nucleotides: TGTGCCAGCAGCCTAAAACAGGGGTGGAGAGAGACCCAGTACTTA.

In this sample, this clonotype turned up a few times. Written as DNA, the CDR3 is TGTGCCAGCTCGGCGGGAGGGAGTACAGCGGATGAGCAGTTCTTC. Amino acid sequence: CASSAGGSTADEQFF. V usage is TRBV7-7 and J usage is TRBJ2-1; 9 bases align to TRBD2. From germline, CDR1 is SSHAT and CDR2 FNYEAQ (reference sequence). V dropped 8 bases and J dropped 8; count of bases not matched to a gene: 13. CDR3 length equals 15 residues.

This clonotype was counted once. This rearrangement joins TRBV6-2 or TRBV6-3 to TRBJ2-1; D tentatively fits TRBD1 or TRBD2 (5 bases each). V was pared by 2 bases and J by 1 base, with 15 bases between. This CDR3 comprises 17 residues. CDR1 is MNHEY, CDR2 SVGEGT, per germline. CDR3 sequence: CASSYPSGRASYNEQFF. CDR3 sequence (DNA): TGTGCCAGCAGTTACCCATCGGGGCGTGCTTCCTACAATGAGCAGTTCTTC.

This chain uses TRBV29-1 with TRBJ1-2, with D unresolved. CDR3 size: 14 residues. Trimming pared 0 bases from V and 2 bases from J, leaving 10 bases between. Germline CDR1 is SQVTM and CDR2 is ANQGSEA. CDR3 DNA: TGCAGCGTTGAAGATCTTGGCGGAAACTATGGCTACACCTTC. Protein sequence: CSVEDLGGNYGYTF.

This clonotype appeared a few times. The rearrangement links TRBV28 to TRBJ1-2; D is perhaps TRBD1 (6 bases). Germline V lookup: CDR1 MDHEN, CDR2 SYDVKM. The CDR3 is 15 amino acids. With 5 bases removed from V and 5 bases from J, the gap between germline ends came to 18 bases. CDR3 sequence (DNA): TGTGCCAGCAGTACCCTTGGACAGCTCAATTATGGCTACACCTTC. The encoded protein is CASSTLGQLNYGYTF.

Ten or more counts support this clonotype. The J gene is TRBJ1-5, the V gene TRBV15; D gene uncertain. This CDR3 is 16 amino acids long. Trimming shortened V by 0 bases and J by 3 bases, and 12 bases separated the two germline ends. The germline CDR1 and CDR2 sequences are LNHNV and YYDKDF (reference sequence). This CDR3 is CATSREKGLVNQPQHF. The CDR3 DNA follows: TGTGCCACCAGCAGAGAAAAAGGGCTCGTCAATCAGCCCCAGCATTTT.

With respect to this clonotype: Being one base from a much bigger clone, this may be a read error. The J gene is TRBJ2-4, the V gene TRBV7-9; 7 bases agree with TRBD1. This CDR3 spans 15 amino acids. CDR1 SEHNR and CDR2 FQNEAQ come from the germline V gene (reference sequence). J gave up 7 bases and V 0 bases, and 6 bases lay outside the gene matches. This CDR3 reads CASSLALDRLNIQYF. The CDR3 DNA follows: TGTGCCAGCAGCTTAGCGCTGGACAGGTTGAACATTCAGTACTTC.

The chain couples TRBV5-1 to TRBJ2-1, with D tentatively TRBD1 (5 bases). In germline, CDR1 is SGHRS, CDR2 YFSETQ. The CDR3 consists of 17 residues. The V gene lost 0 bases and the J gene lost 0 bases, with 13 bases spanning the gap. CDR3: CASSLAFQGNSYNEQFF. Here the CDR3 DNA reads TGCGCCAGCAGCTTGGCTTTCCAGGGCAACTCCTACAATGAGCAGTTCTTC.

This chain links TRBV20-1 with TRBJ2-7; 8 nucleotides match TRBD1. The CDR3 runs to 14 residues. The trim removed 5 bases at V and 0 bases at J, leaving 6 bases unmatched. The germline gives CDR1 DFQATT, CDR2 SNEGSKA (reference sequence). The CDR3 here is CSASTGASSYEQYF. The CDR3 DNA is TGCAGTGCTTCGACAGGGGCTAGCTCCTACGAGCAGTACTTC.

This clonotype was counted only a few times. This chain joins TRBV27 and TRBJ2-3; a weak D match, TRBD2 (6 bases). The germline V gene has CDR1 MNHEY and CDR2 SMNVEV (reference sequence). Trimming pared 5 bases from V and 2 bases from J, leaving 8 bases between. This CDR3 is 13 amino acids long. CDR3 bases: TGTGCCAGCAGTGGGGGACTCACAGATACGCAGTATTTT. This gives the protein CASSGGLTDTQYF.

This clonotype was seen at least ten times. V usage is TRBV29-1 and J usage is TRBJ1-2, with a tentative D call TRBD1 (5 bases). The germline V gene encodes CDR1 SQVTM and CDR2 ANQGSEA. Trimming took 5 bases from V and 8 from J, leaving 18 bases between them. CDR3 length equals 13 residues. The CDR3: CSVLGLGPAGYTF. CDR3 nucleotide sequence: TGCAGCGTTTTGGGACTGGGCCCGGCGGGCTACACCTTC.

The rearrangement uses TRBV5-5 and TRBJ2-7; D is possibly TRBD2 (5 bases). This CDR3 is built from 13 residues. V was clipped by 4 bases and J by 2 bases, with 10 bases between them. The germline CDR1 and CDR2 sequences are SGHKS and YYEKEE (reference sequence). This CDR3 is CASSTGYTYEQYF. CDR3 DNA sequence: TGTGCCAGCAGCACGGGGTACACCTACGAGCAGTACTTC.

This clonotype was recorded many times. The CDR3 nucleotides read TGTGCCAGCAGCTCACCACTAAGGGACAGATACAATGAGCAGTTCTTC. Its translation is CASSSPLRDRYNEQFF. The rearrangement joins TRBV11-2 to TRBJ2-1; 7 positions match TRBD1. The CDR3 runs 16 residues. Germline V gene data show CDR1 as SGHAT and CDR2 as FQNNGV. V dropped 4 bases and J dropped 4; count of bases not matched to a gene: 10.

A note on this clonotype: Being one base from a much bigger clone, this may be a read error. The J gene is TRBJ2-3, the V gene TRBV9; D is unclear. Germline CDR1 is SGDLS and CDR2 is YYNGEE. CDR3 length: 16 amino acids. Trimming cost V 2 bases and J 1 base, with 14 bases left between them. Here the CDR3 reads CASSVHGEPRTDTQYF. For the CDR3, the DNA is TGTGCCAGCAGCGTCCATGGCGAACCGCGCACAGATACGCAGTATTTT.

This chain joins TRBV15 and TRBJ1-1; 7 nucleotides align to TRBD1. V dropped 0 bases and J dropped 1; count of bases not matched to a gene: 2. CDR1 and CDR2 (germline): LNHNV, YYDKDF (reference sequence). The CDR3 is made up of 15 amino acids. The CDR3: CATSRETGRNTEAFF. In DNA form, the CDR3 reads TGTGCCACCAGCAGAGAGACAGGGAGGAACACTGAAGCTTTCTTT. Looking up the rest from reference TRBV15 and TRBJ1-1 gives the full variable domain: DAMVIQNPRYQVTQFGKPVTLSCSQTLNHNVMYWYQQKSSQAPKLLFHYYDKDFNNEADTPDNFQSRRPNTSFCFLDIRSPGLGDTAMYLCATSRETGRNTEAFFGQGTRLTVV.

The chain employs TRBV7-2 and TRBJ2-1, with 13 bases lining up with TRBD2. The V and J ends lost 5 bases and 4 bases, in that order; junction bases with no gene match: 8. Per the germline V gene, CDR1 is SGHTA and CDR2 is FQGNSA. The CDR3 is 17 residues long. CDR3 in DNA: TGTGCCAGCAGCAGGACTAGCGGGAGCGTTAGGTACAATGAGCAGTTCTTC. The encoded protein is CASSRTSGSVRYNEQFF. Combining the CDR3 with reference TRBV7-2 and TRBJ2-1 gives the whole variable domain GAGVSQSPSNKVTEKGKDVELRCDPISGHTALYWYRQSLGQGLEFLIYFQGNSAPDKSGLPSDRFSAERTGGSVSTLTIQRTQQEDSAVYLCASSRTSGSVRYNEQFFGPGTRLTVL.

This clonotype was recorded a few times. The V gene is TRBV11-2, the J gene TRBJ2-3, with 8 bases lining up with TRBD1. The length of the CDR3 is 15 residues. The V gene's germline CDR1 is SGHAT and CDR2 FQNNGV. V was pared by 5 bases and J by 3 bases, with 7 bases of the junction left unmatched. The CDR3: CASSTRTGRTDTQYF. The CDR3 DNA is TGTGCCAGCAGCACAAGGACAGGGCGGACAGATACGCAGTATTTT.

The sample holds many counts of this clonotype. The chain joins TRBV20-1 to TRBJ2-1; TRBD2 aligns across 13 bases. Germline V gene data show CDR1 as DFQATT and CDR2 as SNEGSKA (reference sequence). With 1 base clipped from V and 7 bases from J, the junction kept 7 bases outside the gene matches. This CDR3 is 16 amino acids long. The CDR3 reads CSARGGLAGVRNEQFF. The CDR3, as DNA: TGCAGTGCTAGAGGCGGACTAGCGGGAGTTAGAAATGAGCAGTTCTTC.

The V and J genes are TRBV29-1 and TRBJ2-3, with TRBD2 matching over 7 bases. This CDR3 is built from 13 residues. The ends lost 8 bases at V and 6 bases at J; junction bases unmatched: 11. Germline CDR1 is SQVTM and CDR2 is ANQGSEA. As DNA, the CDR3 is TGCAGCCTCTCTAGCGGTAACGGGGATACGCAGTATTTT. Amino acids: CSLSSGNGDTQYF.

The rearrangement links TRBV6-1 to TRBJ2-4; D gene uncertain. Germline V lookup: CDR1 MNHNS, CDR2 SASEGT. CDR3 length: 15 amino acids. Trimming pared 8 bases from V and 1 base from J, leaving 15 bases between. CDR3 sequence reads: CASSPYFGAKNIQYF. The CDR3, as DNA: TGTGCCAGCTCCCCTTACTTCGGGGCCAAAAACATTCAGTACTTC.

For the CDR3, the DNA is TGTGCCACCTCCCAGGGGCCGCCCAAACTGTTTTTT. Protein: CATSQGPPKLFF. The chain joins TRBV15 to TRBJ1-4; tentatively, D is TRBD1 (6 bases). Looked up from germline, CDR1 is LNHNV and CDR2 is YYDKDF (reference sequence). V gave up 8 bases and J gave up 11 bases, with 15 bases separating them. The CDR3 consists of 12 residues.

The J gene is TRBJ2-5, the V gene TRBV24-1, with 16 bases identical to TRBD2. This CDR3 comprises 18 residues. The germline V gene encodes CDR1 KGHDR and CDR2 SFDVKD. Trimming removed 4 bases from V and 5 bases from J; junction bases left unmatched: 9. Here the CDR3 reads CATSDPGTSGRARETQYF. The CDR3 DNA is TGTGCCACCAGTGACCCCGGGACTAGCGGGAGGGCCAGGGAGACCCAGTACTTC.

In its sample, this clonotype was seen a few times. V and J are TRBV6-2 or TRBV6-3 and TRBJ1-1; D might be TRBD1 (6 bases). Looked up from germline, CDR1 is MNHEY and CDR2 is SVGEGT. The CDR3 consists of 14 residues. V was shortened by 8 bases and J by 2 bases, with 15 bases between the two germline ends. The CDR3 region has the DNA TGTGCCAGCGGGACCTGGGACATCAACACTGAAGCTTTCTTT. Amino acids: CASGTWDINTEAFF.

This chain links TRBV9 with TRBJ2-2, with D perhaps matching TRBD2 (5 bases). V was clipped by 4 bases and J by 5 bases, with 15 bases between them. Germline V gene data show CDR1 as SGDLS and CDR2 as YYNGEE. CDR3 length: 15 amino acids. The chain's CDR3 is CASSTRAPGTGELFF. The CDR3 DNA reads as TGTGCCAGCAGCACCCGGGCCCCGGGGACCGGGGAGCTGTTTTTT. Variable domain in full (rest from reference TRBV9 and TRBJ2-2): DSGVTQTPKHLITATGQRVTLRCSPRSGDLSVYWYQQSLDQGLQFLIQYYNGEERAKGNILERFSAQQFPDLHSELNLSSLELGDSALYFCASSTRAPGTGELFFGEGSRLTVL.